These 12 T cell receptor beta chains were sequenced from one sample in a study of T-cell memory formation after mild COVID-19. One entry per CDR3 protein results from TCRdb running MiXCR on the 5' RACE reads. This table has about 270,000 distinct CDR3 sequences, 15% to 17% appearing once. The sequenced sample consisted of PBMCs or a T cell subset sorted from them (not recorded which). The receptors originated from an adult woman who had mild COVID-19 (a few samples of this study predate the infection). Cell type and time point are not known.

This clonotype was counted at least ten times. CDR3 loop: CATSDRPNRNYRRHNEQFF. The CDR3 DNA reads TGTGCCACCAGTGACCGCCCGAACAGGAATTACCGCCGACACAATGAGCAGTTCTTC. The genes are TRBV24-1 and TRBJ2-1; possibly TRBD1 for D (5 bases). Germline V CDR1 and CDR2: KGHDR, SFDVKD. V lost 4 bases to trimming and J lost 5 bases, with 26 bases between them. CDR3 length equals 19 residues.

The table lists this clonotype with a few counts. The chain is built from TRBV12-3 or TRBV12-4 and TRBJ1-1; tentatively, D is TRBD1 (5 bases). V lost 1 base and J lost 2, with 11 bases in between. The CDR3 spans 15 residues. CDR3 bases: TGTGCCAGCAGTTTAGGAGCAGGGTATAACACTGAAGCTTTCTTT. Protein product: CASSLGAGYNTEAFF.

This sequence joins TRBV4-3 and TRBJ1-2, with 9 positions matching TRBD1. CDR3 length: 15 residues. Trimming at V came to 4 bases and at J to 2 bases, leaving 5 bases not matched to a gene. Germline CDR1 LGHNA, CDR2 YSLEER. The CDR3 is CASSPGTGPNYGYTF. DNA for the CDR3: TGCGCCAGCAGCCCCGGGACAGGGCCCAACTATGGCTACACCTTC.

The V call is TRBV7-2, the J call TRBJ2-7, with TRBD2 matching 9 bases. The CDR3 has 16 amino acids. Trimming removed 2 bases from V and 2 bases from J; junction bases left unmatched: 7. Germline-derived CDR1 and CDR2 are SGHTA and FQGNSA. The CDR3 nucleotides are TGTGCCAGCAGCTTAAGCTACGGGACTAGCACCTACGAGCAGTACTTC. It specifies CASSLSYGTSTYEQYF.

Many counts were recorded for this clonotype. The CDR3: CASTRNYGYTF. CDR3 DNA sequence: TGTGCCAGCACCAGAAACTATGGCTACACCTTC. The chain recombines TRBV12-3 or TRBV12-4 with TRBJ1-2, with D unresolved. V lost 7 bases to trimming and J lost 2 bases, with 5 bases between them. CDR3 length equals 11 residues.

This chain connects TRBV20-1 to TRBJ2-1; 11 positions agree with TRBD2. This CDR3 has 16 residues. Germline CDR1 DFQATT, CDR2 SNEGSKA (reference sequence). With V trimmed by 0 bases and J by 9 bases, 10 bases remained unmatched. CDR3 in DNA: TGCAGTGCTAGAGATTGGGGGCTAGCGGGAGGCGGTGAGCAGTTCTTC. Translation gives CSARDWGLAGGGEQFF.

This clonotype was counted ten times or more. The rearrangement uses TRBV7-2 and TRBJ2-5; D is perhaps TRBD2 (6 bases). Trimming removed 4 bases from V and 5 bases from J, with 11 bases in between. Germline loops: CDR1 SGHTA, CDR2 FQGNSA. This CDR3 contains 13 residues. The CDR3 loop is CASSSQAGETQYF. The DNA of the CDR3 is TGTGCCAGCAGCTCTCAGGCGGGGGAGACCCAGTACTTC.

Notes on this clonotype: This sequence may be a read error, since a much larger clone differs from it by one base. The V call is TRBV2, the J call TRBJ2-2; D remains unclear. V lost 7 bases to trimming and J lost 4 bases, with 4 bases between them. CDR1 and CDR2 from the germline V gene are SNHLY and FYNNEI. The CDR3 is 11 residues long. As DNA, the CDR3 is TGTGCCAGCAAGGTCACCGGGGAGCTGTTTTTT. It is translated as CASKVTGELFF.

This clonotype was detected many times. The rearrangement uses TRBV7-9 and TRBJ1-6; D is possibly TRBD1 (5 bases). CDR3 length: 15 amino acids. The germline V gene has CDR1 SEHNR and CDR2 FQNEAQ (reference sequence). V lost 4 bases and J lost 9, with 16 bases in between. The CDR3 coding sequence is TGTGCCAGCAGCTCCCGGGACCCAGGAGGTTCACCCCTCCACTTT. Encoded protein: CASSSRDPGGSPLHF. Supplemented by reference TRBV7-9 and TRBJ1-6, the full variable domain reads DTGVSQNPRHKITKRGQNVTFRCDPISEHNRLYWYRQTLGQGPEFLTYFQNEAQLEKSRLLSDRFSAERPKGSFSTLEIQRTEQGDSAMYLCASSSRDPGGSPLHFGNGTRLTVT.

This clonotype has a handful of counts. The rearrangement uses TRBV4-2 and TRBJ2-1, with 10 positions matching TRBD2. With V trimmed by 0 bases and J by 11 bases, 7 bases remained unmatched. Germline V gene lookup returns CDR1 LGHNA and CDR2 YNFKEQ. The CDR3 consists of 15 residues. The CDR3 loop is CASSQEKGSGGKQFF. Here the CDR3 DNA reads TGTGCCAGCAGCCAAGAGAAGGGTAGCGGGGGGAAGCAGTTCTTC.

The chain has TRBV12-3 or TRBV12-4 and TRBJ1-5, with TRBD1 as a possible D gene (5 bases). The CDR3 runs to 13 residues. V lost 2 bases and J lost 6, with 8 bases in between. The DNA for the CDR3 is TGTGCCAGCAGTTTATGGGGCGGTCAGCCCCAGCATTTT. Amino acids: CASSLWGGQPQHF.

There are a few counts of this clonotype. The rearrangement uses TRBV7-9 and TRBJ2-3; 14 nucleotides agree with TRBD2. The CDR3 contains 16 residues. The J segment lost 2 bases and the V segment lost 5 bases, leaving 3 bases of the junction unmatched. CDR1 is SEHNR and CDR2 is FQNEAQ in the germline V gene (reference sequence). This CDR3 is CASSPGLAGATDTQYF. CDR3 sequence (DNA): TGTGCCAGCAGCCCGGGACTAGCGGGAGCCACAGATACGCAGTATTTT.